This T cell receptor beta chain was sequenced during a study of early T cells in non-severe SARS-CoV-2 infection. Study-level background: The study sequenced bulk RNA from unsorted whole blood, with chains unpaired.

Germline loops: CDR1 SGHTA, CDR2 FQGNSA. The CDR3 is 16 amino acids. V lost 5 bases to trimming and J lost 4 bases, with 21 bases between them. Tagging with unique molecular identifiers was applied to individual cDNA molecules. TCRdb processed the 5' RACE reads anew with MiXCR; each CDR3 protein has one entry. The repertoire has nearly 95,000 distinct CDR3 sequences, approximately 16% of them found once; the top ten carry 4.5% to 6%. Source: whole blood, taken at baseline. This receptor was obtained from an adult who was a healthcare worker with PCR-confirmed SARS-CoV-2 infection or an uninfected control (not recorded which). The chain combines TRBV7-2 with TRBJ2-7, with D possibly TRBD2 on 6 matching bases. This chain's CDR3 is CASSPPLAQPEYEQYF. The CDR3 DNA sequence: TGTGCCAGCAGCCCACCCCTAGCGCAACCAGAGTACGAGCAGTACTTC. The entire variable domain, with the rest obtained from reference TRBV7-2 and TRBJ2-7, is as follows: GAGVSQSPSNKVTEKGKDVELRCDPISGHTALYWYRQSLGQGLEFLIYFQGNSAPDKSGLPSDRFSAERTGGSVSTLTIQRTQQEDSAVYLCASSPPLAQPEYEQYFGPGTRLTVT.